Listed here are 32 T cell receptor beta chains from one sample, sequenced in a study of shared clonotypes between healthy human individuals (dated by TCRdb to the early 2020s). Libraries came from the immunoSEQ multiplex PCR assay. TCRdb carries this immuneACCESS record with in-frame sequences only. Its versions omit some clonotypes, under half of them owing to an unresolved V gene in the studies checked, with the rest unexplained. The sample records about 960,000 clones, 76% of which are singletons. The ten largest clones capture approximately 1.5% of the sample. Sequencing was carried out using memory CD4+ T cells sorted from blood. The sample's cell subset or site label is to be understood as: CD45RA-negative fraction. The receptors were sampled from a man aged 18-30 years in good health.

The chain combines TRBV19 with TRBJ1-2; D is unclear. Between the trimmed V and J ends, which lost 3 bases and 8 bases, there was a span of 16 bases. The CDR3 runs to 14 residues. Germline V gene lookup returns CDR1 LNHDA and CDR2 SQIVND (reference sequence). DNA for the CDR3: TGTGCCAGTAGTATTTCGGCAGGTCTAGAGGGCTACACCTTC. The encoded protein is CASSISAGLEGYTF.

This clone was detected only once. Here the CDR3 reads CASSQDQPGDTEAFF. CDR3 nucleotides: TGTGCCAGCAGCCAAGATCAGCCGGGGGACACTGAAGCTTTCTTT. The V and J genes are TRBV4-2 and TRBJ1-1; D may be TRBD1 (5 bases). V was shortened by 0 bases and J by 3 bases, with 11 bases between the two germline ends. CDR3 size: 15 residues. CDR1 is LGHNA, CDR2 YNFKEQ, per germline.

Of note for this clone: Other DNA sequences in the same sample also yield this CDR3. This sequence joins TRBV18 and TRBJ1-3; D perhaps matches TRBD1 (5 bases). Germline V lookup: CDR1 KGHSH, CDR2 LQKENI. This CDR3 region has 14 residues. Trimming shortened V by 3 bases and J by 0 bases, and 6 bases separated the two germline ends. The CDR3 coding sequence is TGTGCCAGCTCACCCGACAGCTCTGGAAACACCATATATTTT. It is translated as CASSPDSSGNTIYF.

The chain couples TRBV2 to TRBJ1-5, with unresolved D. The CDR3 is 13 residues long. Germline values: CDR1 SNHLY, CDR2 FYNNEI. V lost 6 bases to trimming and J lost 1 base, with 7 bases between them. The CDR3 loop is CASSPSSNQPQHF. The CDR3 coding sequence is TGTGCCAGCAGCCCGTCGAGCAATCAGCCCCAGCATTTT. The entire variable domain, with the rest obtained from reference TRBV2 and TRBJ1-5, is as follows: EPEVTQTPSHQVTQMGQEVILRCVPISNHLYFYWYRQILGQKVEFLVSFYNNEISEKSEIFDDQFSVERPDGSNFTLKIRSTKLEDSAMYFCASSPSSNQPQHFGDGTRLSIL.

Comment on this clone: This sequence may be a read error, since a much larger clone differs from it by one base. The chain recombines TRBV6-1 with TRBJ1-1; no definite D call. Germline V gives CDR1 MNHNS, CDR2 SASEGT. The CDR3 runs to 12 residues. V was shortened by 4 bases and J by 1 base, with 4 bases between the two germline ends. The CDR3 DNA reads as TGTGCCAGCAGTGTGCGGAACACTGAAGCTTTCTTT. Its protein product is CASSVRNTEAFF.

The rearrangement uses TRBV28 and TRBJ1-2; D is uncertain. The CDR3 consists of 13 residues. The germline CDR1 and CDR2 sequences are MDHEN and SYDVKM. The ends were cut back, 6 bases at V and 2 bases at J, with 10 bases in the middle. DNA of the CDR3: TGTGCCAGCAGCCGGGCCACCAACTATGGCTACACCTTC. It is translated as CASSRATNYGYTF.

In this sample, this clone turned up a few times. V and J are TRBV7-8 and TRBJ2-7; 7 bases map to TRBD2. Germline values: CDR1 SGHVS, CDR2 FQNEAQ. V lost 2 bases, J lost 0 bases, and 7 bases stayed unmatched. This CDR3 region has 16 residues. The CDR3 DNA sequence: TGTGCCAGCAGCTTACAGAAAGGGAGGGGCTCCTACGAGCAGTACTTC. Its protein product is CASSLQKGRGSYEQYF.

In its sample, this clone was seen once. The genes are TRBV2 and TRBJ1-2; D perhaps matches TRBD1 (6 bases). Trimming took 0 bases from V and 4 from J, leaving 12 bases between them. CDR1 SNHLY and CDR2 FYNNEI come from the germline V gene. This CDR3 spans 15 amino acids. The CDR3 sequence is CASSEATGYSYGYTF. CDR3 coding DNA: TGTGCCAGCAGTGAAGCAACAGGGTATAGCTATGGCTACACCTTC.

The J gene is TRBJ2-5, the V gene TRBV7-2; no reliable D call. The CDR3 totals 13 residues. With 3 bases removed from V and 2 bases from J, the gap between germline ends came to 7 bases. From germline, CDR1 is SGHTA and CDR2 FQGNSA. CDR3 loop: CASSFVNQETQYF. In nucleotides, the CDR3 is TGTGCCAGCAGCTTCGTTAATCAAGAGACCCAGTACTTC.

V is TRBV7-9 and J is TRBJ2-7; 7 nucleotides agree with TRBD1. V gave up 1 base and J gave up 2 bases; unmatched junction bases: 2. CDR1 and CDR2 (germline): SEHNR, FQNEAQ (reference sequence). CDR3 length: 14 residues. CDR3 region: CASSLGGTAYEQYF. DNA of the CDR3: TGTGCCAGCAGCTTAGGAGGGACAGCCTACGAGCAGTACTTC.

CDR3 sequence: CASSLARDRGLNIQYF. The CDR3 DNA reads TGTGCCAGCAGCTTGGCCCGGGACAGGGGGCTGAACATTCAGTACTTC. The V and J genes are TRBV5-4 and TRBJ2-4, with 12 positions matching TRBD1. V shed 0 bases and J 7 bases; nucleotides not matched to a gene: 5. This CDR3 region has 16 residues. Per the germline V gene, CDR1 is SGHNT and CDR2 is YYREEE (reference sequence).

The CDR3 spells CATSRDLGAGEETQYF. The CDR3, as DNA: TGTGCCACCAGCAGAGATTTAGGAGCGGGAGAAGAGACCCAGTACTTC. The genes are TRBV15 and TRBJ2-5; 8 bases line up with TRBD2. The CDR3 is 16 residues long. Unmatched junction bases numbered 6, after V lost 0 bases and J lost 3 bases. Germline V lookup: CDR1 LNHNV, CDR2 YYDKDF (reference sequence).

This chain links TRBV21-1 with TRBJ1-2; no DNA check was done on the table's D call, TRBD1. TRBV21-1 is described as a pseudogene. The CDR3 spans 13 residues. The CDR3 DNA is TGTGCCAGCAGCAAAGAGTCAGGGGGCGGCTACACCTTC. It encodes CASSKESGGGYTF.

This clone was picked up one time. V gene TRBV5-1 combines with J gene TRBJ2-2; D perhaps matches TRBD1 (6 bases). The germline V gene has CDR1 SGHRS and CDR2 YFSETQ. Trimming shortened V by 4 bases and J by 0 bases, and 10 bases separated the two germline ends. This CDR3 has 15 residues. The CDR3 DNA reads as TGCGCCAGCAGCCCGGACAGACCGAACACCGGGGAGCTGTTTTTT. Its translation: CASSPDRPNTGELFF.

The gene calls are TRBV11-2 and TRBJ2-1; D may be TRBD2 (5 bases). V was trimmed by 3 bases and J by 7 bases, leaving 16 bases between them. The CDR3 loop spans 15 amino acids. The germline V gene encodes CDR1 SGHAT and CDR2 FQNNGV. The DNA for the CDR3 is TGTGCCAGCAGCTTCGCTGGGGAGCGACATAATGAGCAGTTCTTC. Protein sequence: CASSFAGERHNEQFF.

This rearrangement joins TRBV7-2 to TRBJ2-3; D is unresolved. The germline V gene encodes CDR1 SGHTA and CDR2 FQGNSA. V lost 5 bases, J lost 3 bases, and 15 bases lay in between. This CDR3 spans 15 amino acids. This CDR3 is CASSLGRVETDTQYF. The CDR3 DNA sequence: TGTGCCAGCAGCCTTGGTAGGGTGGAGACAGATACGCAGTATTTT.

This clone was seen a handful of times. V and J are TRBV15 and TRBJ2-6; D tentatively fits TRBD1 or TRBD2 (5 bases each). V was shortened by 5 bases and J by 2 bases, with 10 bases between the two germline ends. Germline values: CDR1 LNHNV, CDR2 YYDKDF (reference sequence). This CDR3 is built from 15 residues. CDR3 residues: CATSWGWAGANVLTF. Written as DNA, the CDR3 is TGTGCCACCAGCTGGGGGTGGGCTGGGGCCAACGTCCTGACTTTC. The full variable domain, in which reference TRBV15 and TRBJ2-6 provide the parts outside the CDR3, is DAMVIQNPRYQVTQFGKPVTLSCSQTLNHNVMYWYQQKSSQAPKLLFHYYDKDFNNEADTPDNFQSRRPNTSFCFLDIRSPGLGDTAMYLCATSWGWAGANVLTFGAGSRLTVL.

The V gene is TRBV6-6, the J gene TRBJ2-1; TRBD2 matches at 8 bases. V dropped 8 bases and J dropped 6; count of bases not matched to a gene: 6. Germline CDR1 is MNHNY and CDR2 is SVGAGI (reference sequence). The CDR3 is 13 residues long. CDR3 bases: TGTGCCAGCGGTTTAGCGGGGTCCAATGAGCAGTTCTTC. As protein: CASGLAGSNEQFF.

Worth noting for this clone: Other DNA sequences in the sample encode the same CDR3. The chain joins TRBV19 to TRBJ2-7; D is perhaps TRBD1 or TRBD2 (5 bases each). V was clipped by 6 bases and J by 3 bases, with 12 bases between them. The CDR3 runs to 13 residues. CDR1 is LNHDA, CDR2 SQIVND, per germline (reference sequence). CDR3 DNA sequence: TGTGCCAGTAGCCGGGGACCGAGCTACGAGCAGTACTTC. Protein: CASSRGPSYEQYF.

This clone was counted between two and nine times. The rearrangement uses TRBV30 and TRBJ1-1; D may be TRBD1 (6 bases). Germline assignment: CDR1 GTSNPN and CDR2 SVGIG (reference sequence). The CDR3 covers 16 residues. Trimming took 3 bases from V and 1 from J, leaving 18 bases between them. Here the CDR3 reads CAWRAVRGRRNTEAFF. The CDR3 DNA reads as TGTGCCTGGAGGGCGGTGAGGGGGAGACGGAACACTGAAGCTTTCTTT.

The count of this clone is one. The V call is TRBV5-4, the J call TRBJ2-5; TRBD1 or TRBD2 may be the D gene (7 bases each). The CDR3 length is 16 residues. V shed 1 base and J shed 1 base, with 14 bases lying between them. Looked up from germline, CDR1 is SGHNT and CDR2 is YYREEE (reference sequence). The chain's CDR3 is CASSLRGPSGQETQYF. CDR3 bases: TGTGCCAGCAGCTTGAGGGGGCCTAGCGGCCAAGAGACCCAGTACTTC.

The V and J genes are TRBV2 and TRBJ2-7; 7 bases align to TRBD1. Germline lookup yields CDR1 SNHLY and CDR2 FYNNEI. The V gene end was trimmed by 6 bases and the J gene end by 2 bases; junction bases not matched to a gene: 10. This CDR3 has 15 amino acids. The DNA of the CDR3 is TGTGCCAGCAGCCTTGGGGCAGGGGGTACCTACGAGCAGTACTTC. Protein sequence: CASSLGAGGTYEQYF.

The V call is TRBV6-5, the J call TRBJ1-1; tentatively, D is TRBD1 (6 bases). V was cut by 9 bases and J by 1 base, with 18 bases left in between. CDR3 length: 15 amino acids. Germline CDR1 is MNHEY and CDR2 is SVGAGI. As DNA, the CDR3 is TGTGCCAGTTATAAGGGGGGGGTCCAGAACACTGAAGCTTTCTTT. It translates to CASYKGGVQNTEAFF.

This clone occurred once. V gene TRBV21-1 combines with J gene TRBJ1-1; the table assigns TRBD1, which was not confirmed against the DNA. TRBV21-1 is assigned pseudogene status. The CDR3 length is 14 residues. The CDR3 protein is CASTPERGRTEAFF. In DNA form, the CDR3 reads TGTGCCAGCACCCCGGAGAGGGGGCGGACTGAAGCTTTCTTT.

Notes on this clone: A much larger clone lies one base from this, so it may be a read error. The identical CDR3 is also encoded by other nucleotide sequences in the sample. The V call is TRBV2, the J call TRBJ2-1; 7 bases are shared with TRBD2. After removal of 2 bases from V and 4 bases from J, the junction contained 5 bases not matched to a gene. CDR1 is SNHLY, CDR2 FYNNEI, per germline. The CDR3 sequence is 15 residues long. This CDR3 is CASSEKRGSYNEQFF. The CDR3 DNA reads TGTGCCAGCAGTGAAAAGCGGGGTTCATACAATGAGCAGTTCTTC. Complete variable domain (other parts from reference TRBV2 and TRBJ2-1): EPEVTQTPSHQVTQMGQEVILRCVPISNHLYFYWYRQILGQKVEFLVSFYNNEISEKSEIFDDQFSVERPDGSNFTLKIRSTKLEDSAMYFCASSEKRGSYNEQFFGPGTRLTVL.

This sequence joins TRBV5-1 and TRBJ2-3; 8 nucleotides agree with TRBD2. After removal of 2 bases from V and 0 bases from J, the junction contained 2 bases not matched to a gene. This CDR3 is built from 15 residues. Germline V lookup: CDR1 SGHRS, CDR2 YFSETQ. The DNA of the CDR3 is TGCGCCAGCAGCTTTACTAGCGGTAGCACAGATACGCAGTATTTT. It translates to CASSFTSGSTDTQYF.

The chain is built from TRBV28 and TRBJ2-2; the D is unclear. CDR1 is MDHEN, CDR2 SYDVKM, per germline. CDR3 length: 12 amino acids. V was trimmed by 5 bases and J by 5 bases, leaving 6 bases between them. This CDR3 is CASSRLTGELFF. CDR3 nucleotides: TGTGCCAGCAGTCGCCTTACCGGGGAGCTGTTTTTT.

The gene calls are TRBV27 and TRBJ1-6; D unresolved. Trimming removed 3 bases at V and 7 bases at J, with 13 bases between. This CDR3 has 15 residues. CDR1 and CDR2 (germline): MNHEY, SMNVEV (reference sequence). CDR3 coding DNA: TGTGCCAGCAGTTTGGATTGGACGGGGAATTCACCCCTCCACTTT. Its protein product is CASSLDWTGNSPLHF.

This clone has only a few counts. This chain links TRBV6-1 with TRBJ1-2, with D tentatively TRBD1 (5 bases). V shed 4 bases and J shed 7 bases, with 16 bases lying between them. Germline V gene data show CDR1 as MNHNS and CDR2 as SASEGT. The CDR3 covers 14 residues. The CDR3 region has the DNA TGTGCCAGCAGTGCTTCTGGGGGGTTCTTTGGCTACACCTTC. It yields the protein CASSASGGFFGYTF.

CDR3: CASSSLAGGFNEQFF. CDR3 bases: TGTGCCAGCAGTTCACTAGCGGGGGGCTTCAATGAGCAGTTCTTC. The V and J genes are TRBV6-6 and TRBJ2-1; 12 positions match TRBD2. Germline CDR1 and CDR2: MNHNY and SVGAGI (reference sequence). This CDR3 has 15 amino acids. Unmatched junction bases numbered 4, after V lost 4 bases and J lost 6 bases.

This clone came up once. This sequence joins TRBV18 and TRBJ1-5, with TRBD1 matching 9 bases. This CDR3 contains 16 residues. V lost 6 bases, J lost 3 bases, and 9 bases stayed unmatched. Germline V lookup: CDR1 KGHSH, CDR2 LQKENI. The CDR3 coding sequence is TGTGCCAGCTCTGAAGTAGGGACAGGGCTCAATCAGCCCCAGCATTTT. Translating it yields CASSEVGTGLNQPQHF.

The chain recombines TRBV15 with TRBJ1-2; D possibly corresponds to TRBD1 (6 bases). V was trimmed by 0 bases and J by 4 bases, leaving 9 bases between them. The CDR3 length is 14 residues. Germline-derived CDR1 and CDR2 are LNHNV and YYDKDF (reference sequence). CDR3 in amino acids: CATSREQGSYGYTF. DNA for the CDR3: TGTGCCACCAGCAGAGAACAGGGATCCTATGGCTACACCTTC.